These 31 T cell receptor beta chains originate from one sample sequenced in a study of cytomegalovirus exposure and HLA in healthy donors. The PCR ran on 60 Vbeta and 13 Jbeta primers. Generated by immunoSEQ multiplex PCR, the TCRdb table keeps only in-frame clones and is missing some. The data hold approximately 170,000 clones, with around 65% observed a single time. Sample: PBMCs. The receptors here all came from a woman in her 40s in good health and CMV-seropositive.

This chain joins TRBV5-1 and TRBJ1-1; D not resolved. Looked up from germline, CDR1 is SGHRS and CDR2 is YFSETQ. The CDR3 contains 14 residues. V lost 1 base and J 3 bases, leaving 10 bases between the germline ends. The CDR3 here is CASSLRGRDTEAFF. DNA of the CDR3: TGCGCCAGCAGCTTGCGGGGAAGGGACACTGAAGCTTTCTTT. Full variable domain (missing parts from reference TRBV5-1 and TRBJ1-1): KAGVTQTPRYLIKTRGQQVTLSCSPISGHRSVSWYQQTPGQGLQFLFEYFSETQRNKGNFPGRFSGRQFSNSRSEMNVSTLELGDSALYLCASSLRGRDTEAFFGQGTRLTVV.

The V call is TRBV5-1, the J call TRBJ1-2; D is perhaps TRBD1 (5 bases). The length of the CDR3 is 13 residues. V was pared by 7 bases and J by 1 base, with 11 bases between. Germline lookup yields CDR1 SGHRS and CDR2 YFSETQ. Written as DNA, the CDR3 is TGCGCCAGCGGCAGGGCCCTTAACTATGGCTACACCTTC. Amino acid sequence: CASGRALNYGYTF.

The chain recombines TRBV19 with TRBJ2-3, with 11 bases aligning to TRBD2. The V gene's germline CDR1 is LNHDA and CDR2 SQIVND (reference sequence). The length of the CDR3 is 16 residues. Unmatched junction bases numbered 6, after V lost 3 bases and J lost 4 bases. CDR3 sequence reads: CASSMSLAGGSDTQYF. In DNA, the CDR3 is TGTGCCAGTAGTATGTCGCTAGCGGGAGGATCAGATACGCAGTATTTT.

This clone was seen just once. This chain joins TRBV2 and TRBJ2-2; D is unresolved. This CDR3 is built from 12 residues. The V and J ends lost 4 bases and 7 bases respectively, with 7 bases between them. From germline, CDR1 is SNHLY and CDR2 FYNNEI. The CDR3 nucleotides read TGTGCCAGCAGTGTGCGTGGCGGGGAGCTGTTTTTT. This gives the protein CASSVRGGELFF.

The gene calls are TRBV28 and TRBJ2-2; 7 nucleotides match TRBD2. The CDR3 sequence is 13 residues long. V lost 3 bases and J lost 5; bases outside the gene matches: 0. Germline V gives CDR1 MDHEN, CDR2 SYDVKM. The CDR3 region has the DNA TGTGCCAGCAGTTTCGGGGGGACCGGGGAGCTGTTTTTT. This translates into CASSFGGTGELFF.

This clone was recorded a few times. The sample holds other DNA sequences that translate to the same CDR3. This sequence joins TRBV4-3 and TRBJ2-7, with D unresolved. Per germline, CDR1 LGHNA and CDR2 YSLEER. This CDR3 has 13 amino acids. Trimming pared 0 bases from V and 3 bases from J, leaving 6 bases between. This CDR3 reads CASSQDSSYEQYF. The CDR3 DNA sequence: TGCGCCAGCAGCCAAGATTCGAGCTACGAGCAGTACTTC.

This sequence joins TRBV19 and TRBJ1-2; TRBD1 aligns across 8 bases. The CDR3 is made up of 12 amino acids. The V gene's germline CDR1 is LNHDA and CDR2 SQIVND (reference sequence). After removal of 4 bases from V and 6 bases from J, the junction contained 1 base not matched to a gene. As DNA, the CDR3 is TGTGCCAGTAGTAACAGGGGGAATGGCTACACCTTC. It specifies CASSNRGNGYTF. Together with reference TRBV19 and TRBJ1-2, the CDR3 gives the full variable domain: DGGITQSPKYLFRKEGQNVTLSCEQNLNHDAMYWYRQDPGQGLRLIYYSQIVNDFQKGDIAEGYSVSREKKESFPLTVTSAQKNPTAFYLCASSNRGNGYTFGSGTRLTVV.

This clone is labeled as medium-sized. The J gene is TRBJ1-1, the V gene TRBV29-1; D is uncertain. Germline lookup yields CDR1 SQVTM and CDR2 ANQGSEA. CDR3 length equals 12 residues. V was cut by 4 bases and J by 3 bases, with 9 bases left in between. The CDR3 reads CSVAEGHTEAFF. CDR3 nucleotides: TGCAGCGTTGCGGAGGGTCACACTGAAGCTTTCTTT.

The CDR3 DNA follows: TGTGCCAGCAGCCAAGACTCGCTAGCAGGGGGCTACGAGCAGTACTTC. Protein product: CASSQDSLAGGYEQYF. The chain is built from TRBV4-2 and TRBJ2-5; 7 bases map to TRBD1. The end of the DNA fits TRBJ2-7 better, so the J call may be wrong. Germline V gene sequence: CDR1 LGHNA, CDR2 YNFKEQ. The CDR3 runs to 16 residues.

On this clone itself: The same CDR3 can be traced to other DNA sequences in this sample. This chain connects TRBV27 to TRBJ2-5; D gene ambiguous. Trimming removed 5 bases at V and 0 bases at J, with 4 bases between. Per germline, CDR1 MNHEY and CDR2 SMNVEV (reference sequence). The CDR3 is 12 amino acids. CDR3 protein: CASSPDQETQYF. The CDR3 DNA sequence: TGTGCCAGCAGTCCGGACCAAGAGACCCAGTACTTC.

CDR3 amino acids: CASSVGGGQGGEQYF. In DNA, the CDR3 is TGTGCCAGCAGCGTAGGAGGAGGACAGGGGGGAGAGCAGTACTTC. The chain carries TRBV9 and TRBJ2-7; 10 nucleotides line up with TRBD1. The junction had 7 bases not matched to a gene; V was cut back by 0 bases and J by 7 bases. CDR1 is SGDLS, CDR2 YYNGEE, per germline. The CDR3 sequence is 15 residues long.

The table lists this clone with a count of one. The rearrangement uses TRBV10-3 and TRBJ2-7; D uncertain. The CDR3 has 13 residues. Per the germline V gene, CDR1 is ENHRY and CDR2 is SYGVKD. The germline V and J ends were trimmed by 5 bases and 0 bases, with 8 bases remaining between them. The CDR3 nucleotides are TGTGCCATCAGTACGGCGGACTCCTACGAGCAGTACTTC. Protein: CAISTADSYEQYF.

This clone has more than one count but fewer than ten. CDR3 amino acids: CASSSQGTTIYF. The CDR3 DNA reads as TGTGCCAGCAGCTCACAGGGGACCACCATATATTTT. The chain employs TRBV11-2 and TRBJ1-3, with 7 bases fitting TRBD1. CDR1 and CDR2 from the germline V gene are SGHAT and FQNNGV. V dropped 4 bases and J dropped 9; count of bases not matched to a gene: 3. The CDR3 sequence is 12 residues long.

This chain joins TRBV7-9 and TRBJ2-5, with TRBD1 identical over 7 bases. Looked up from germline, CDR1 is SEHNR and CDR2 is FQNEAQ (reference sequence). V trimming: 4 bases; J trimming: 4 bases; junction bases outside the gene matches: 18. The CDR3 consists of 18 residues. The CDR3 spells CASSSTLSTGLSIETQYF. The CDR3 DNA reads TGTGCCAGCAGCTCCACTCTTTCGACAGGGTTGAGCATAGAGACCCAGTACTTC.

The V call is TRBV6-5, the J call TRBJ2-6, with TRBD1 matching 7 bases. Trimming cost V 2 bases and J 4 bases; bases outside gene matches: 5. This CDR3 is 16 amino acids long. CDR1 is MNHEY and CDR2 is SVGAGI in the germline V gene. The CDR3: CASSYEGAKGANVLTF. The CDR3 bases are TGTGCCAGCAGTTACGAGGGGGCGAAGGGGGCCAACGTCCTGACTTTC.

The J gene is TRBJ2-7, the V gene TRBV28; 13 bases line up with TRBD2. Unmatched junction bases numbered 8, after V lost 5 bases and J lost 7 bases. Germline V lookup: CDR1 MDHEN, CDR2 SYDVKM. The CDR3 contains 15 residues. In DNA form, the CDR3 reads TGTGCCAGCAGTGTTGGACTAGCGGGAGTCGGTGAGCAGTACTTC. This translates into CASSVGLAGVGEQYF. The whole variable domain, remainder taken from reference TRBV28 and TRBJ2-7, is DVKVTQSSRYLVKRTGEKVFLECVQDMDHENMFWYRQDPGLGLRLIYFSYDVKMKEKGDIPEGYSVSREKKERFSLILESASTNQTSMYLCASSVGLAGVGEQYFGPGTRLTVT.

The rearrangement links TRBV4-2 to TRBJ2-3; D remains unclear. The CDR3 spans 14 residues. Between the trimmed V and J ends, which lost 0 bases and 2 bases, there was a span of 6 bases. Germline values: CDR1 LGHNA, CDR2 YNFKEQ. The CDR3 protein is CASSQDSPTDTQYF. The CDR3 DNA follows: TGTGCCAGCAGCCAAGATAGTCCCACAGATACGCAGTATTTT.

This chain links TRBV6-1 with TRBJ1-5; no reliable D call. The length of the CDR3 is 16 residues. CDR1 and CDR2 from the germline V gene are MNHNS and SASEGT. Trimming cost V 2 bases and J 2 bases, with 13 bases left between them. CDR3 DNA sequence: TGTGCCAGCAGTGAACAACCGGAGGCGGGCAATCAGCCCCAGCATTTT. It is translated as CASSEQPEAGNQPQHF.

This clone came up once. This chain uses TRBV5-1 with TRBJ2-2; no firm D call. The V and J ends lost 0 bases and 7 bases respectively, with 16 bases between them. This CDR3 is built from 16 residues. Germline-derived CDR1 and CDR2 are SGHRS and YFSETQ. In DNA, the CDR3 is TGCGCCAGCAGCTTGGGCCAGGTCGTTTCCGTCGGGGAGCTGTTTTTT. It codes for CASSLGQVVSVGELFF.

V gene TRBV28 combines with J gene TRBJ2-7; 9 bases fit TRBD2. The germline gives CDR1 MDHEN, CDR2 SYDVKM. This CDR3 region has 14 residues. J gave up 5 bases and V 6 bases, and 8 bases lay outside the gene matches. The CDR3 coding sequence is TGTGCCAGCAGCCCGGCGGGAGGGCCGGACGAGCAGTACTTC. As protein: CASSPAGGPDEQYF.

This chain links TRBV18 with TRBJ1-2; 7 bases are shared with TRBD1. The length of the CDR3 is 13 residues. Germline V gene sequence: CDR1 KGHSH, CDR2 LQKENI. V trimming: 6 bases; J trimming: 2 bases; junction bases outside the gene matches: 3. The CDR3 loop is CASSPTGNYGYTF. CDR3 DNA: TGTGCCAGCTCGCCGACAGGGAACTATGGCTACACCTTC. Based on the CDR3 plus reference TRBV18 and TRBJ1-2, the full variable domain is NAGVMQNPRHLVRRRGQEARLRCSPMKGHSHVYWYRQLPEEGLKFMVYLQKENIIDESGMPKERFSAEFPKEGPSILRIQQVVRGDSAAYFCASSPTGNYGYTFGSGTRLTVV.

This chain joins TRBV2 and TRBJ1-5; D is possibly TRBD1 (5 bases). V was shortened by 8 bases and J by 4 bases, with 15 bases between the two germline ends. The CDR3 totals 14 residues. CDR1 and CDR2 (germline): SNHLY, FYNNEI. The CDR3 loop is CASLGGVENQPQHF. The CDR3 nucleotides read TGTGCCAGCCTGGGGGGTGTAGAAAATCAGCCCCAGCATTTT. Full variable domain (remainder filled in from reference TRBV2 and TRBJ1-5): EPEVTQTPSHQVTQMGQEVILRCVPISNHLYFYWYRQILGQKVEFLVSFYNNEISEKSEIFDDQFSVERPDGSNFTLKIRSTKLEDSAMYFCASLGGVENQPQHFGDGTRLSIL.

This clone was counted a few times. The chain links TRBV7-2 to TRBJ2-7; maybe TRBD2 (5 bases). The CDR3 sequence is 15 residues long. Germline values: CDR1 SGHTA, CDR2 FQGNSA. The V end lost 2 bases, the J end lost 4 bases, and 15 bases lay between the germline ends. CDR3 protein: CASSLWGENHYEQYF. In DNA, the CDR3 is TGTGCCAGCAGCTTATGGGGAGAGAATCATTACGAGCAGTACTTC. Based on the CDR3 plus reference TRBV7-2 and TRBJ2-7, the full variable domain is GAGVSQSPSNKVTEKGKDVELRCDPISGHTALYWYRQSLGQGLEFLIYFQGNSAPDKSGLPSDRFSAERTGGSVSTLTIQRTQQEDSAVYLCASSLWGENHYEQYFGPGTRLTVT.

The sample holds a few counts of this clone. The V call is TRBV4-3, the J call TRBJ2-1, with D tentatively TRBD2 (5 bases). This CDR3 spans 17 amino acids. Trimming stripped 1 base from V and 0 bases from J, with 13 bases between. Germline CDR1 LGHNA, CDR2 YSLEER. CDR3 protein: CASSQAGGLSSYNEQFF. DNA of the CDR3: TGCGCCAGCAGCCAAGCGGGCGGGCTCAGCTCCTACAATGAGCAGTTCTTC.

The chain carries TRBV28 and TRBJ2-1; 9 nucleotides agree with TRBD2. Unmatched junction bases numbered 7, after V lost 8 bases and J lost 8 bases. CDR1 and CDR2 from the germline V gene are MDHEN and SYDVKM. The CDR3 spans 13 residues. The CDR3 region is CASVGGRGDEQFF. CDR3 in DNA: TGTGCCAGCGTCGGCGGGAGGGGGGATGAGCAGTTCTTC.

The chain carries TRBV13 and TRBJ1-2, with TRBD1 as a possible D gene (6 bases). This CDR3 contains 13 residues. The germline CDR1 and CDR2 sequences are PRHDT and FYEKMQ (reference sequence). Trimming took 4 bases from V and 5 from J, leaving 11 bases between them. CDR3: CASSWGRGYGYTF. The DNA of the CDR3 is TGTGCCAGCAGCTGGGGAAGGGGGTATGGCTACACCTTC.

The chain couples TRBV7-3 to TRBJ2-7; 11 positions agree with TRBD1. The CDR3 contains 16 residues. V lost 2 bases to trimming and J lost 3 bases; unmatched junction nucleotides: 6. Germline V gives CDR1 SGHTA, CDR2 FQGTGA. CDR3 in amino acids: CASSLSGQGVLYEQYF. DNA of the CDR3: TGTGCCAGCAGCTTATCGGGACAGGGGGTCCTCTACGAGCAGTACTTC.

The V gene is TRBV5-6, the J gene TRBJ1-4, with D tentatively TRBD1 (6 bases). The CDR3 is made up of 15 amino acids. CDR1 is SGHDT, CDR2 YYEEEE, per germline. V was cut by 0 bases and J by 6 bases, with 12 bases left in between. Here the CDR3 DNA reads TGTGCCAGCAGCTTGGGTAGGGGGATGGATGAAAAACTGTTTTTT. Amino acid sequence: CASSLGRGMDEKLFF.

The J gene is TRBJ1-1, the V gene TRBV7-2, with D possibly TRBD1 on 5 matching bases. V was cut by 6 bases and J by 10 bases, with 15 bases left in between. Germline CDR1 reads SGHTA; CDR2 reads FQGNSA. The CDR3 is made up of 12 amino acids. CDR3 sequence (DNA): TGTGCCAGCAGTTACACTCGCGGGGGAGCTTTCTTT. This encodes CASSYTRGGAFF.

The V and J genes are TRBV6-1 and TRBJ2-3, with TRBD1 matching over 7 bases. The germline gives CDR1 MNHNS, CDR2 SASEGT. This CDR3 spans 15 amino acids. The V gene end was trimmed by 4 bases and the J gene end by 3 bases; junction bases not matched to a gene: 7. As DNA, the CDR3 is TGTGCCAGCAGTGGAGGGGGCATTGGGACAGATACGCAGTATTTT. Translating gives CASSGGGIGTDTQYF.

The rearrangement uses TRBV28 and TRBJ2-5; 10 bases agree with TRBD1. From germline, CDR1 is MDHEN and CDR2 SYDVKM. This CDR3 comprises 14 residues. V shed 7 bases, J shed 3 bases, and the junction held 5 bases outside the gene matches. Here the CDR3 DNA reads TGTGCCAGCATGAACGGACAGGGGGAAGAGACCCAGTACTTC. Its translation is CASMNGQGEETQYF. The variable domain in full, completed from reference TRBV28 and TRBJ2-5, reads DVKVTQSSRYLVKRTGEKVFLECVQDMDHENMFWYRQDPGLGLRLIYFSYDVKMKEKGDIPEGYSVSREKKERFSLILESASTNQTSMYLCASMNGQGEETQYFGPGTRLLVL.